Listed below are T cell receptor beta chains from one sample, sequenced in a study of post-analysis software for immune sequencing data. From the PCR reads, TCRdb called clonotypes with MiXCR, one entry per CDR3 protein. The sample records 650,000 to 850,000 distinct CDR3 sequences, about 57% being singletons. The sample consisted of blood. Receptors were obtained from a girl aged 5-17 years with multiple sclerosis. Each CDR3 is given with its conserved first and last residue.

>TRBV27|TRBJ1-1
CASRQGGWNTEAFF
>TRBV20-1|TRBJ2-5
CSARDSLSETQYF
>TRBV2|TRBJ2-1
CAKTGLAGGSSYNEQFF
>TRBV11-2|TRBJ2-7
CASSLIVGVAGYEQYF
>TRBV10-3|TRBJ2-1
CAISESSSPPSEQFF
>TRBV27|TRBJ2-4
CASSFSAAVAGGSNIQYF
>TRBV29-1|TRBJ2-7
CSVGPGQAYEQYF
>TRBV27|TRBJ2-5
CASSLSLAGVGTQYF
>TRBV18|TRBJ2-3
CASTKSDTQYF
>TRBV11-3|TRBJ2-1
CASSPGTGRDEQFF
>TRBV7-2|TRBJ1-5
CASSPGSGQPQHF
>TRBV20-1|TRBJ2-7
CSARDPLAGLTYEQYF
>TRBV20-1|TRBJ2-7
CSAATYSGSPGYPGESSYEQYF
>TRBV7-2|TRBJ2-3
CASSLARAGGGDTQYF
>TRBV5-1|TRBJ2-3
CASRYSDTQYF
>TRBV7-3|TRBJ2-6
CVSSSGQGLSGANVLTF
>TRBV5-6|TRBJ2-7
CASSPGGGTVSYEQYF
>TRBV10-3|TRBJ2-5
CAISESMTGQETQYF
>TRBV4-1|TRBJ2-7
CASSQVLVTYEQYF
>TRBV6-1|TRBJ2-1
CASRVAGAYNEQFF
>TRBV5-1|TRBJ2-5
CASSQQGWDETQYF
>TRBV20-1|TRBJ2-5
CSARYSQETQYF
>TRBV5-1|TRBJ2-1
CASSSQVGEEQFF
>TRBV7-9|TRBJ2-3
CASSPEGVGTDTQYF
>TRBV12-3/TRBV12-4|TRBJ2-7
CASSLDAASYEQYF